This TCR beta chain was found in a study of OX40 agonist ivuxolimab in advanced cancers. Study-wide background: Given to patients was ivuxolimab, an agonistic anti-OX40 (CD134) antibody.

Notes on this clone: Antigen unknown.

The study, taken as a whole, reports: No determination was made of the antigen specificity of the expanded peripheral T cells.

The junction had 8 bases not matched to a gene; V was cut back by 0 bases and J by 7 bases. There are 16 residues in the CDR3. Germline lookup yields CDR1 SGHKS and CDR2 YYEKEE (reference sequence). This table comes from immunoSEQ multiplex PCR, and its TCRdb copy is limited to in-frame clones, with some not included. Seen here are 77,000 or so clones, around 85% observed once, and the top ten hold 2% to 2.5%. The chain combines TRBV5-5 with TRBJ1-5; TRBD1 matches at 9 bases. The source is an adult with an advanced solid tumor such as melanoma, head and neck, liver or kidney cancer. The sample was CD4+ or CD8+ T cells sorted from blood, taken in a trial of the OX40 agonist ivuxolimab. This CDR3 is CASSLGGQGYGQPQHF. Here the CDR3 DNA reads TGTGCCAGCAGCTTGGGGGGACAGGGTTACGGACAGCCCCAGCATTTT. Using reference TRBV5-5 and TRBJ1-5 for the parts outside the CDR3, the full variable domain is DAGVTQSPTHLIKTRGQQVTLRCSPISGHKSVSWYQQVLGQGPQFIFQYYEKEERGRGNFPDRFSARQFPNYSSELNVNALLLGDSALYLCASSLGGQGYGQPQHFGDGTRLSIL.